This T cell receptor beta chain was captured in a study of blood T cell repertoires in COVID-19. Study summary: In each case, the material was cDNA or gDNA derived from T cells, B-cell-depleted T cells, or PBMCs.

In the source study's methods: The authors estimated nucleated cell counts from reference gene primer amplification. The protocol was immunoSEQ multiplex PCR, while the TCRdb copy is restricted to in-frame clones and leaves out a portion. V and J calls and clone size come straight from that table; D and trimming were deduced from the DNA. The sample carries about 270,000 clones, 70% to 90% recorded once. The germline V gene has CDR1 ENHRY and CDR2 SYGVKD. The CDR3 covers 13 residues. The germline V and J ends were trimmed by 4 bases and 8 bases, with 11 bases remaining between them. The gene calls are TRBV10-3 and TRBJ1-4, with D possibly TRBD1 on 5 matching bases. The sequence derives from a woman aged 30 to 39 with acute COVID-19. Sequences were obtained from PBMCs or T cells enriched from blood (not recorded which). The CDR3 is CAISGQRREKLFF. As DNA, the CDR3 is TGTGCCATCAGTGGACAGCGAAGGGAAAAACTGTTTTTT.